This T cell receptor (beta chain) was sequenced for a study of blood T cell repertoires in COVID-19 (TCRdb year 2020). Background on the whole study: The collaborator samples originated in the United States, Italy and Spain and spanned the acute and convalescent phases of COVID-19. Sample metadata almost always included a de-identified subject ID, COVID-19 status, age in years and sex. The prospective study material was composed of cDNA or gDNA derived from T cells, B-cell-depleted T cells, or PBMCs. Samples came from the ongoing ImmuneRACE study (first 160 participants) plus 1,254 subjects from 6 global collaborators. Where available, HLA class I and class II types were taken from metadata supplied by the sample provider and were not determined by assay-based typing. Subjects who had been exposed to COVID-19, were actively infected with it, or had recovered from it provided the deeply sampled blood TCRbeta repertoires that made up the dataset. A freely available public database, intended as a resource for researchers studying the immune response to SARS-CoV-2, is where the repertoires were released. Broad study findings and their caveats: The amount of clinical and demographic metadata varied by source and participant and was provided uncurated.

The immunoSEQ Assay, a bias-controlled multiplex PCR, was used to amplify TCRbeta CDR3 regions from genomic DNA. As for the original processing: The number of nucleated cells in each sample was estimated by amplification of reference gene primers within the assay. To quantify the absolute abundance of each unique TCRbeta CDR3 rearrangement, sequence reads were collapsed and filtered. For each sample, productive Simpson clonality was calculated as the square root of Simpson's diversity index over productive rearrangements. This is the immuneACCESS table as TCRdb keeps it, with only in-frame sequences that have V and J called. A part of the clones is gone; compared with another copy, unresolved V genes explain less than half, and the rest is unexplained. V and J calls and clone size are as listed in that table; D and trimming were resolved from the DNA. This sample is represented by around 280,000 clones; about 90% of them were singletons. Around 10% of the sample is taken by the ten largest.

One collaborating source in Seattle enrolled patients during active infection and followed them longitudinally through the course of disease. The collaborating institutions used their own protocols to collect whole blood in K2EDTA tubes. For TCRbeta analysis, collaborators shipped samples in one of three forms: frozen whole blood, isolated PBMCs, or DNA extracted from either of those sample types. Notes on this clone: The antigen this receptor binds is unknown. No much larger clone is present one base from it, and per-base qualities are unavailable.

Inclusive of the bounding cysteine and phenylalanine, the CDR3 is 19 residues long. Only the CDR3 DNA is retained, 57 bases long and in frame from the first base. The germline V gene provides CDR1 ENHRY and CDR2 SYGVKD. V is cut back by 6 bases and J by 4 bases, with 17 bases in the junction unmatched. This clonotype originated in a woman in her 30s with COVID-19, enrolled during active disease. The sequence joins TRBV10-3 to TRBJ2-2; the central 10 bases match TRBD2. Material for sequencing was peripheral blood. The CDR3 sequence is CAIRARSKRGGPGTGELFF. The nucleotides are TGTGCCATCAGAGCCCGCTCAAAGCGGGGGGGCCCTGGCACCGGGGAGCTGTTTTTT.